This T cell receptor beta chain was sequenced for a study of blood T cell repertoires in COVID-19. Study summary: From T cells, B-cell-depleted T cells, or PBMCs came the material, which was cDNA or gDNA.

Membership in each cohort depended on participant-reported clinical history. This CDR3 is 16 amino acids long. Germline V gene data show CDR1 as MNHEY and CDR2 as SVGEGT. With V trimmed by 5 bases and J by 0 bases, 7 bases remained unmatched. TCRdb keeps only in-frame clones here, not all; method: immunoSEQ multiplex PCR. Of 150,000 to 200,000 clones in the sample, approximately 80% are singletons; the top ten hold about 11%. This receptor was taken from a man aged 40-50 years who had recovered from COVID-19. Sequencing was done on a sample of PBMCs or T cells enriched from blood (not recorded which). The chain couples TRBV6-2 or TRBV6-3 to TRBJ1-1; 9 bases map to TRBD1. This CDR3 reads CASSITGGRMNTEAFF. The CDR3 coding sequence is TGTGCCAGCAGTATTACAGGGGGCAGGATGAACACTGAAGCTTTCTTT.